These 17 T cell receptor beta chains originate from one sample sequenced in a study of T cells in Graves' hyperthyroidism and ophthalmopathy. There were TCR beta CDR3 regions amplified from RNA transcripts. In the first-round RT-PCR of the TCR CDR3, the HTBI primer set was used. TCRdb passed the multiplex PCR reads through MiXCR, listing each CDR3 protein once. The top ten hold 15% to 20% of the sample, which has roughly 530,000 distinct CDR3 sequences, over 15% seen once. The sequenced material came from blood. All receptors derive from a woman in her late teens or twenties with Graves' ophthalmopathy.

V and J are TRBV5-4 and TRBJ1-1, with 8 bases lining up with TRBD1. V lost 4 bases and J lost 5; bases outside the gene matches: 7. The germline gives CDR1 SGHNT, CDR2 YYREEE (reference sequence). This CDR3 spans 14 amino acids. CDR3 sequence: CASSPRRGLTEAFF. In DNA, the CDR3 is TGTGCCAGCAGCCCCCGCAGGGGGCTGACTGAAGCTTTCTTT.

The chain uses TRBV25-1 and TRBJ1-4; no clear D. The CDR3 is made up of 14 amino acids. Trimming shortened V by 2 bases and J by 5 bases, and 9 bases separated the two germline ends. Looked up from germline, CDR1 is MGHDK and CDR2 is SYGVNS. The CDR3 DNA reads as TGTGCCAGCAGTGAAAGACGGTCAAATGAAAAACTGTTTTTT. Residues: CASSERRSNEKLFF.

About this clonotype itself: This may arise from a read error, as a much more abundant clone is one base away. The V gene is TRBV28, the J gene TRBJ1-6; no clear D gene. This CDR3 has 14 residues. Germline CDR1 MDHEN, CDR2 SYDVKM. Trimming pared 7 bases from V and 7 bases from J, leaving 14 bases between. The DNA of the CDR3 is TGTGCCAGCATTTTCGATCGATTCAATTCACCCCTCCACTTT. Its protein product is CASIFDRFNSPLHF.

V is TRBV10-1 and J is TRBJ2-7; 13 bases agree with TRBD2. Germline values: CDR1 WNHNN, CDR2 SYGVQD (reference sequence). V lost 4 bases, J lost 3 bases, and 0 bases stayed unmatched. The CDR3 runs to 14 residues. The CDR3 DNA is TGCGCCAGCAGTGGGACTAGCGGGAGCTACGAGCAGTACTTC. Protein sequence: CASSGTSGSYEQYF.

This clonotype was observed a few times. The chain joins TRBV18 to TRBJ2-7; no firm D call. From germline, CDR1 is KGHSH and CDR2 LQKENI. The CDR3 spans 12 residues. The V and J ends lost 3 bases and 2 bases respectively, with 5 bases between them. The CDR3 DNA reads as TGTGCCAGCTCACCTGTTGCCTACGAGCAGTACTTC. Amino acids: CASSPVAYEQYF. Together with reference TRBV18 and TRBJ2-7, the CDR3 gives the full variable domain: NAGVMQNPRHLVRRRGQEARLRCSPMKGHSHVYWYRQLPEEGLKFMVYLQKENIIDESGMPKERFSAEFPKEGPSILRIQQVVRGDSAAYFCASSPVAYEQYFGPGTRLTVT.

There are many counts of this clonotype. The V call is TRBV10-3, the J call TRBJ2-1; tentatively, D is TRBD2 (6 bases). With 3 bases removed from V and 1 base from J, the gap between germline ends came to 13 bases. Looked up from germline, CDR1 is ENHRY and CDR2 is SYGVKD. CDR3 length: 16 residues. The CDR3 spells CAISDTAGLSYNEQFF. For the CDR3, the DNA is TGTGCCATCAGTGATACAGCGGGTCTATCCTACAATGAGCAGTTCTTC.

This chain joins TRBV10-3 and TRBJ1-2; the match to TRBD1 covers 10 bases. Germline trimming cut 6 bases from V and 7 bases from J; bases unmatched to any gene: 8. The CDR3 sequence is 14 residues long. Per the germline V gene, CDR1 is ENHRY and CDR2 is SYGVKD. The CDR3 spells CAISHDRGHGGYTF. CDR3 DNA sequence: TGTGCCATCAGCCACGACAGGGGGCATGGTGGCTACACCTTC.

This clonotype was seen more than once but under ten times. The CDR3: CASSRPGANTGELFF. The CDR3 DNA reads as TGTGCCAGCAGCCGGCCCGGCGCGAACACCGGGGAGCTGTTTTTT. The V call is TRBV5-4, the J call TRBJ2-2; D gene unclear. CDR3 length equals 15 residues. Deletions cut 4 bases from V and 0 bases from J, with 10 bases between. The germline CDR1 and CDR2 sequences are SGHNT and YYREEE (reference sequence).

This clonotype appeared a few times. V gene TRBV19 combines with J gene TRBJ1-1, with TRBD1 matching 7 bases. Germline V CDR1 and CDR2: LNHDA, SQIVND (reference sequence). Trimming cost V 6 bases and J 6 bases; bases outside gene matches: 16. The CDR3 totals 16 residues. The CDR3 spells CASSIRVDRVGAEAFF. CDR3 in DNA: TGTGCCAGTAGCATACGGGTCGACAGGGTAGGCGCTGAAGCTTTCTTT.

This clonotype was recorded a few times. In nucleotides, the CDR3 is TGTGCCAGCAGCTTCCCGACTAGCGGGAACCCCAATGAGCAGTTCTTC. Protein sequence: CASSFPTSGNPNEQFF. The chain combines TRBV5-8 with TRBJ2-1, with TRBD2 matching 11 bases. The CDR3 has 16 amino acids. J was trimmed by 6 bases and V by 2 bases; bases with no gene match: 7. The germline V gene has CDR1 SGHTS and CDR2 YDEGEE.

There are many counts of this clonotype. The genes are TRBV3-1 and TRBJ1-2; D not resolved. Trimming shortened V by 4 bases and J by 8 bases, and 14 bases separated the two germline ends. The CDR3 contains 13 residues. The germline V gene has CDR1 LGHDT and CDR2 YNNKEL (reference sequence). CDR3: CASSRLGEEGYTF. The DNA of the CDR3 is TGTGCCAGCAGCCGCCTAGGAGAGGAGGGCTACACCTTC.

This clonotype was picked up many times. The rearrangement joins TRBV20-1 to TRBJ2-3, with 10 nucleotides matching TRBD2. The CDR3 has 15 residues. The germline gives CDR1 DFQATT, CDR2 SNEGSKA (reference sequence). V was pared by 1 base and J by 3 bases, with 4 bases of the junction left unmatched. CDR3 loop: CSARVSGRRTDTQYF. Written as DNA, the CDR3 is TGCAGTGCTAGAGTTAGCGGGAGGAGGACAGATACGCAGTATTTT.

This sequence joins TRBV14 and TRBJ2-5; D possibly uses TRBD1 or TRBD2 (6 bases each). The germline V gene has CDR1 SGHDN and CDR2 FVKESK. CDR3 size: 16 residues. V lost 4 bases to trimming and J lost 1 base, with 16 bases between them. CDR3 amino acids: CASSLGGWLVQETQYF. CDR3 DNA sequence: TGTGCCAGCAGCCTGGGGGGCTGGCTCGTCCAAGAGACCCAGTACTTC.

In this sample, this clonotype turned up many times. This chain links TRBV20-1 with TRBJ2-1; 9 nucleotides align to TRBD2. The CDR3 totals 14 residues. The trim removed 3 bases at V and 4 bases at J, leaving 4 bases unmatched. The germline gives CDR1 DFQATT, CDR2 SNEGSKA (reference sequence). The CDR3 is CSASGSGGYNEQFF. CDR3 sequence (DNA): TGCAGTGCTAGTGGGAGCGGGGGGTACAATGAGCAGTTCTTC.

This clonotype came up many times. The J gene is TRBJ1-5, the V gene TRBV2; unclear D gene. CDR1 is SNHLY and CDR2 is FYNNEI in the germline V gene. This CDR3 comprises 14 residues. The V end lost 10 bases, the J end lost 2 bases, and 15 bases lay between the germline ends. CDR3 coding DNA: TGTGCCACCAGACTCGACTCGGGCAATCAGCCCCAGCATTTT. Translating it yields CATRLDSGNQPQHF.

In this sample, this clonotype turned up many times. As DNA, the CDR3 is TGTGCCAGCAGACCATTCGGACGGGGGCTTGAAGCTTTCTTT. Encoded protein: CASRPFGRGLEAFF. The J gene is TRBJ1-1, the V gene TRBV13; D is possibly TRBD1 (6 bases). Germline CDR1 PRHDT, CDR2 FYEKMQ (reference sequence). Trimming left V 6 bases short and J 7 bases short, with 18 bases between. This CDR3 spans 14 amino acids.

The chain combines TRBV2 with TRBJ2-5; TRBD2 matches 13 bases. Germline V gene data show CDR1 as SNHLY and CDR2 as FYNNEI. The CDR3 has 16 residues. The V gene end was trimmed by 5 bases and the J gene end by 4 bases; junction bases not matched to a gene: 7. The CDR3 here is CASSPRGLAGRETQYF. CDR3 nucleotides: TGTGCCAGCAGTCCGAGGGGACTAGCGGGACGAGAGACCCAGTACTTC.